The 22 T cell receptor beta chains in this list originate from one sample, sequenced in a study of shared clonotypes between healthy human individuals. Sequencing used immunoSEQ multiplex PCR; TCRdb keeps in-frame clones, though not all of them. The data hold a few hundred thousand clones, with more than 60% observed a single time. Source material: memory CD4+ T cells sorted from blood. Subset meaning: CD45RA-negative fraction. These receptors came from a man aged 30-40 years in good health.

This chain joins TRBV28 and TRBJ1-3, with 7 positions matching TRBD1. This CDR3 comprises 16 residues. The ends lost 5 bases at V and 2 bases at J; junction bases unmatched: 9. Looked up from germline, CDR1 is MDHEN and CDR2 is SYDVKM. The CDR3 coding sequence is TGTGCCAGCAGTCGGGGGAGGGGGCGGACTGGAAACACCATATATTTT. Translating it yields CASSRGRGRTGNTIYF.

This sequence joins TRBV19 and TRBJ2-2; 8 bases agree with TRBD1. With 2 bases clipped from V and 2 bases from J, the junction kept 4 bases outside the gene matches. The germline CDR1 and CDR2 sequences are LNHDA and SQIVND (reference sequence). The CDR3 consists of 16 residues. The CDR3 here is CASSIRAGGNTGELFF. DNA of the CDR3: TGTGCCAGTAGTATAAGGGCAGGGGGCAACACCGGGGAGCTGTTTTTT.

This clone has at least ten counts. The J gene is TRBJ2-7, the V gene TRBV11-3; 8 bases are a match to TRBD2. This CDR3 spans 15 amino acids. Looked up from germline, CDR1 is SGHNT and CDR2 is YENEEA. Trimming at V came to 5 bases and at J to 2 bases, leaving 8 bases not matched to a gene. This CDR3 is CASSPTGGSPYEQYF. The CDR3 coding sequence is TGTGCCAGCAGCCCCACGGGAGGGAGTCCCTACGAGCAGTACTTC.

The chain links TRBV7-8 to TRBJ1-2; D possibly corresponds to TRBD1 (6 bases). Per the germline V gene, CDR1 is SGHVS and CDR2 is FQNEAQ. V was pared by 5 bases and J by 4 bases, with 17 bases between. This CDR3 is built from 15 residues. The CDR3 region has the DNA TGTGCCAGCAGCCCCGGGAGGGACACGAGCTATGGCTACACCTTC. The encoded protein is CASSPGRDTSYGYTF.

The gene calls are TRBV18 and TRBJ2-5; 14 bases line up with TRBD2. J gave up 1 base and V 6 bases, and 10 bases lay outside the gene matches. The CDR3 is 18 residues long. Germline lookup yields CDR1 KGHSH and CDR2 LQKENI. The CDR3 DNA reads TGTGCCAGCTCGCCAAACTTCGGGACTAGCGGGAGCCAAGAGACCCAGTACTTC. This sequence encodes CASSPNFGTSGSQETQYF.

The chain recombines TRBV6-5 with TRBJ1-2; 9 bases map to TRBD1. CDR1 and CDR2 (germline): MNHEY, SVGAGI. The CDR3 length is 16 residues. The V gene end was trimmed by 4 bases and the J gene end by 4 bases; junction bases not matched to a gene: 10. The DNA of the CDR3 is TGTGCCAGCAGTTTAGCGGGACAGGGATATCCCTATGGCTACACCTTC. Its protein product is CASSLAGQGYPYGYTF.

This clone was seen a handful of times. The V call is TRBV19, the J call TRBJ1-1; the D gene is possibly TRBD1 (5 bases). The CDR3 loop spans 15 amino acids. The V gene's germline CDR1 is LNHDA and CDR2 SQIVND (reference sequence). V was clipped by 5 bases and J by 3 bases, with 16 bases between them. CDR3 in amino acids: CASSSLGGSDTEAFF. The DNA for the CDR3 is TGTGCCAGTAGTTCCCTTGGGGGATCGGACACTGAAGCTTTCTTT.

The chain employs TRBV7-3 and TRBJ2-5; D could derive from TRBD1 or TRBD2 (6 bases each). V dropped 1 base and J dropped 7 bases, with 13 bases sitting between them. Germline lookup yields CDR1 SGHTA and CDR2 FQGTGA. This CDR3 spans 14 amino acids. The CDR3 is CASSLNTGAGTQYF. In nucleotides, the CDR3 is TGTGCCAGCAGCTTAAATACGGGGGCGGGGACCCAGTACTTC.

The DNA for the CDR3 is TGTGCCAGTAGTATTCTCAAGAAACAGGGCACTGAAGCTTTCTTT. This codes for CASSILKKQGTEAFF. This chain connects TRBV19 to TRBJ1-1, with D possibly matching TRBD1 (6 bases). V was pared by 3 bases and J by 4 bases, with 15 bases between. CDR1 LNHDA and CDR2 SQIVND come from the germline V gene (reference sequence). The CDR3 is 15 residues long. Full variable domain (rest looked up from reference TRBV19 and TRBJ1-1): DGGITQSPKYLFRKEGQNVTLSCEQNLNHDAMYWYRQDPGQGLRLIYYSQIVNDFQKGDIAEGYSVSREKKESFPLTVTSAQKNPTAFYLCASSILKKQGTEAFFGQGTRLTVV.

The genes are TRBV9 and TRBJ1-5; D gene unclear. With 3 bases removed from V and 0 bases from J, the gap between germline ends came to 7 bases. CDR1 is SGDLS and CDR2 is YYNGEE in the germline V gene. The CDR3 totals 14 residues. CDR3 protein: CASSGDYSNQPQHF. The CDR3 nucleotides are TGTGCCAGCAGCGGGGATTATAGCAATCAGCCCCAGCATTTT. Together with reference TRBV9 and TRBJ1-5, the CDR3 gives the full variable domain: DSGVTQTPKHLITATGQRVTLRCSPRSGDLSVYWYQQSLDQGLQFLIQYYNGEERAKGNILERFSAQQFPDLHSELNLSSLELGDSALYFCASSGDYSNQPQHFGDGTRLSIL.

The chain combines TRBV11-3 with TRBJ2-1; TRBD2 aligns across 11 bases. This CDR3 comprises 16 residues. Germline V CDR1 and CDR2: SGHNT, YENEEA. Trimming cost V 3 bases and J 4 bases; bases outside gene matches: 5. CDR3: CASSLQLAGVYNEQFF. The CDR3 bases are TGTGCCAGCAGCTTGCAACTAGCGGGGGTATACAATGAGCAGTTCTTC.

This chain's CDR3 is CASNLGTDYEQYF. The CDR3 DNA sequence: TGTGCCAGCAACCTGGGGACGGACTACGAGCAGTACTTC. This sequence joins TRBV7-2 and TRBJ2-7; either TRBD1 or TRBD2 may supply D (5 bases each). Trimming shortened V by 7 bases and J by 3 bases, and 13 bases separated the two germline ends. The CDR3 is 13 residues long. Germline V gene lookup returns CDR1 SGHTA and CDR2 FQGNSA.

This clone was seen a single time. CDR3 region: CASSLDQGPYGYTF. The CDR3 DNA follows: TGCGCCAGCAGCTTGGATCAGGGGCCCTATGGCTACACCTTC. The chain is built from TRBV5-1 and TRBJ1-2; D may be TRBD1 (6 bases). In germline, CDR1 is SGHRS, CDR2 YFSETQ. V was clipped by 0 bases and J by 4 bases, with 10 bases between them. The CDR3 has 14 amino acids.

The genes are TRBV19 and TRBJ2-1; 11 bases agree with TRBD2. V lost 3 bases, J lost 10 bases, and 14 bases stayed unmatched. This CDR3 comprises 17 residues. Germline V gives CDR1 LNHDA, CDR2 SQIVND (reference sequence). Here the CDR3 DNA reads TGTGCCAGTAGTATGATGACCTCTCCGGGACTAGCGGTAGAGCAGTTCTTC. Its translation: CASSMMTSPGLAVEQFF.

This clone was recorded only once. The chain has TRBV28 and TRBJ2-2; tentative D call: TRBD1 (5 bases). Trimming left V 6 bases short and J 6 bases short, with 11 bases between. CDR1 and CDR2 from the germline V gene are MDHEN and SYDVKM. This CDR3 comprises 13 residues. CDR3 bases: TGTGCCAGCAGCGTTACAGGCCCCGGGGAGCTGTTTTTT. Protein: CASSVTGPGELFF.

This clone was found a few times. Other DNA sequences within the sample encode an identical CDR3. The chain has TRBV2 and TRBJ1-2; D is possibly TRBD1 (6 bases). There are 15 residues in the CDR3. Trimming cost V 8 bases and J 14 bases, with 30 bases left between them. The V gene's germline CDR1 is SNHLY and CDR2 FYNNEI. The DNA for the CDR3 is TGTGCCAGCCACGGTGGGTCCCACAGGGCGGTTTTCGGGACCTTC. It specifies CASHGGSHRAVFGTF.

V is TRBV29-1 and J is TRBJ1-1; no reliable D call. CDR1 and CDR2 (germline): SQVTM, ANQGSEA. CDR3 length: 12 amino acids. Trimming removed 4 bases at V and 2 bases at J, with 8 bases between. In DNA, the CDR3 is TGCAGCGTTGGCAGGATCAACACTGAAGCTTTCTTT. Amino acid sequence: CSVGRINTEAFF.

The rearrangement joins TRBV7-9 to TRBJ2-2; D is perhaps TRBD1 (6 bases). The CDR3 is 13 residues long. CDR1 and CDR2 from the germline V gene are SEHNR and FQNEAQ (reference sequence). V lost 5 bases and J 7 bases, leaving 11 bases between the germline ends. This CDR3 is CASSRGTNGELFF. The DNA for the CDR3 is TGTGCCAGCAGCCGTGGGACAAACGGGGAGCTGTTTTTT. Full variable domain (missing parts from reference TRBV7-9 and TRBJ2-2): DTGVSQNPRHKITKRGQNVTFRCDPISEHNRLYWYRQTLGQGPEFLTYFQNEAQLEKSRLLSDRFSAERPKGSFSTLEIQRTEQGDSAMYLCASSRGTNGELFFGEGSRLTVL.

The chain uses TRBV7-8 and TRBJ2-3; D perhaps matches TRBD1 (5 bases). V lost 4 bases to trimming and J lost 3 bases, with 8 bases between them. The CDR3 totals 13 residues. Germline CDR1 is SGHVS and CDR2 is FQNEAQ. This CDR3 is CASSSTVTDTQYF. CDR3 bases: TGTGCCAGCAGCTCGACAGTAACAGATACGCAGTATTTT.

The chain couples TRBV2 to TRBJ2-7; D is undetermined. Germline CDR1 reads SNHLY; CDR2 reads FYNNEI. The CDR3 has 12 residues. The ends were cut back, 6 bases at V and 7 bases at J, with 13 bases in the middle. The CDR3 DNA sequence: TGTGCCAGCAGCTATACTCCCTCTGAGCAGTACTTC. Residues: CASSYTPSEQYF.

The chain joins TRBV5-4 to TRBJ2-5, with D unclear. Trimming left V 0 bases short and J 2 bases short, with 8 bases between. This CDR3 spans 14 amino acids. Per germline, CDR1 SGHNT and CDR2 YYREEE (reference sequence). The chain's CDR3 is CASSLAASQETQYF. CDR3 nucleotide sequence: TGTGCCAGCAGCTTGGCGGCATCACAAGAGACCCAGTACTTC.

This sequence joins TRBV10-3 and TRBJ2-1; no clear D gene. The CDR3 extends over 15 amino acids. Trimming shortened V by 0 bases and J by 0 bases, and 6 bases separated the two germline ends. Per the germline V gene, CDR1 is ENHRY and CDR2 is SYGVKD. The CDR3 region has the DNA TGTGCCATCAGTGAGTCGGCCTACTCCTACAATGAGCAGTTCTTC. This sequence encodes CAISESAYSYNEQFF.